These 31 T cell receptor beta chains were sequenced from one sample in a study of T cell responses to AZD1222 COVID-19 vaccine. Generated by immunoSEQ multiplex PCR, the TCRdb table keeps only in-frame clones and is missing some. The table shows about 150,000 clones, with roughly nine tenths occurring only once. This material consisted of peripheral blood, taken on day 0 of AZD1222 vaccination. The receptors stem from an adult in good health.

This chain joins TRBV27 and TRBJ2-7; D remains unclear. V was cut by 4 bases and J by 0 bases, with 13 bases left in between. Germline V gene sequence: CDR1 MNHEY, CDR2 SMNVEV (reference sequence). The CDR3 contains 15 residues. The CDR3 is CASSSPRTSSYEQYF. As DNA, the CDR3 is TGTGCCAGCAGTTCCCCACGGACCAGCTCCTACGAGCAGTACTTC.

This clone was observed once. The chain uses TRBV15 and TRBJ2-1; TRBD1 might be the D (6 bases). The CDR3 consists of 13 residues. Deletions cut 0 bases from V and 9 bases from J, with 9 bases between. The germline CDR1 and CDR2 sequences are LNHNV and YYDKDF (reference sequence). CDR3: CATSRDLTGEQFF. In DNA, the CDR3 is TGTGCCACCAGCAGAGATTTGACAGGTGAGCAGTTCTTC.

This sequence joins TRBV5-1 and TRBJ2-3, with D hard to call. Trimming cost V 0 bases and J 1 base, with 6 bases left between them. The length of the CDR3 is 14 residues. Germline lookup yields CDR1 SGHRS and CDR2 YFSETQ. CDR3 sequence (DNA): TGCGCCAGCAGCTTGGGGGCGGGCACAGATACGCAGTATTTT. As protein: CASSLGAGTDTQYF.

The chain recombines TRBV7-8 with TRBJ2-5, with D possibly matching TRBD2 (6 bases). Trimming took 3 bases from V and 5 from J, leaving 13 bases between them. Germline CDR1 and CDR2: SGHVS and FQNEAQ. The CDR3 consists of 14 residues. The CDR3 sequence: CASSLTSFPETQYF. Here the CDR3 DNA reads TGTGCCAGCAGCTTGACTAGTTTCCCGGAGACCCAGTACTTC.

The rearrangement joins TRBV11-3 to TRBJ2-5; TRBD2 agrees at 7 bases. V gave up 5 bases and J gave up 5 bases; unmatched junction bases: 8. Per germline, CDR1 SGHNT and CDR2 YENEEA. The CDR3 spans 14 residues. The CDR3 bases are TGTGCCAGCAGCCCCCTGTGGGGGGGGGAGACCCAGTACTTC. This gives the protein CASSPLWGGETQYF.

V and J are TRBV7-9 and TRBJ1-5; D is uncertain. Germline-derived CDR1 and CDR2 are SEHNR and FQNEAQ (reference sequence). This CDR3 spans 18 amino acids. V was clipped by 5 bases and J by 2 bases, with 22 bases between them. As DNA, the CDR3 is TGTGCCAGCAGCCGCCAGGAGTGGGGAATTGAGGGCAATCAGCCCCAGCATTTT. Its translation is CASSRQEWGIEGNQPQHF.

The chain employs TRBV28 and TRBJ1-6; D is possibly TRBD1 (5 bases). V was shortened by 6 bases and J by 7 bases, with 19 bases between the two germline ends. Germline V gene lookup returns CDR1 MDHEN and CDR2 SYDVKM. The length of the CDR3 is 16 residues. CDR3 in amino acids: CASSFRPGPLNSPLHF. The CDR3 DNA sequence: TGTGCCAGCAGCTTCCGCCCGGGGCCACTAAATTCACCCCTCCACTTT.

The V call is TRBV11-3, the J call TRBJ2-7; D not resolved. Trimming removed 3 bases at V and 6 bases at J, with 12 bases between. In germline, CDR1 is SGHNT, CDR2 YENEEA. CDR3 length: 13 amino acids. The DNA of the CDR3 is TGTGCCAGCAGCTTTCACGAGATCAGCGAGCAGTACTTC. As protein: CASSFHEISEQYF.

J is TRBJ1-2 and V is TRBV11-2; possibly TRBD1 for D (5 bases). The V gene lost 5 bases and the J gene lost 0 bases, with 10 bases spanning the gap. In germline, CDR1 is SGHAT, CDR2 FQNNGV. CDR3 size: 14 residues. In DNA form, the CDR3 reads TGTGCCAGCAGCCGCCCAGGGACTAACTATGGCTACACCTTC. This codes for CASSRPGTNYGYTF.

The chain is built from TRBV6-5 and TRBJ1-5, with 7 nucleotides matching TRBD1. The germline gives CDR1 MNHEY, CDR2 SVGAGI. The CDR3 runs to 14 residues. The trim removed 7 bases at V and 1 base at J, leaving 4 bases unmatched. The CDR3 bases are TGTGCCAGCAAAGAGGGGGCCAGCAATCAGCCCCAGCATTTT. The encoded protein is CASKEGASNQPQHF.

This chain connects TRBV6-5 to TRBJ2-3; D gene uncertain. The CDR3 is made up of 12 amino acids. V lost 4 bases to trimming and J lost 2 bases, with 4 bases between them. The germline gives CDR1 MNHEY, CDR2 SVGAGI. DNA of the CDR3: TGTGCCAGCAGTTCCTCCACAGATACGCAGTATTTT. The encoded protein is CASSSSTDTQYF.

The genes are TRBV2 and TRBJ1-2; D call uncertain. Germline CDR1 and CDR2: SNHLY and FYNNEI. The V end was cut by 8 bases, the J end by 0 bases, with 10 bases between. This CDR3 has 13 amino acids. In DNA, the CDR3 is TGTGCCAGCCTTCGGGGTGCTAACTATGGCTACACCTTC. Its translation is CASLRGANYGYTF. The complete variable domain, with remaining parts taken from reference TRBV2 and TRBJ1-2, reads EPEVTQTPSHQVTQMGQEVILRCVPISNHLYFYWYRQILGQKVEFLVSFYNNEISEKSEIFDDQFSVERPDGSNFTLKIRSTKLEDSAMYFCASLRGANYGYTFGSGTRLTVV.

This chain uses TRBV3-1 (or the pseudogene TRBV3-2) with TRBJ1-1; no clear D gene. The V gene lost 11 bases and the J gene lost 1 base, with 11 bases spanning the gap. This CDR3 has 12 amino acids. From germline, CDR1 is LGHDT and CDR2 YNNKEL (reference sequence). The CDR3: CASRTANTEAFF. The CDR3 DNA is TGTGCCTCTAGGACGGCGAACACTGAAGCTTTCTTT.

The chain is built from TRBV11-3 and TRBJ2-4, with D possibly matching TRBD1 (5 bases). The CDR3 is made up of 13 amino acids. The germline gives CDR1 SGHNT, CDR2 YENEEA. V lost 8 bases, J lost 3 bases, and 11 bases lay in between. The CDR3 DNA follows: TGTGCCAGCGCCCCCAGGGTCAAAAACATTCAGTACTTC. Translation: CASAPRVKNIQYF.

The chain recombines TRBV10-3 with TRBJ1-2; the D is unclear. The CDR3 spans 11 residues. Germline assignment: CDR1 ENHRY and CDR2 SYGVKD. Trimming shortened V by 7 bases and J by 4 bases, and 7 bases separated the two germline ends. The CDR3 sequence is CAIKQIYGYTF. The DNA of the CDR3 is TGTGCCATCAAGCAGATCTATGGCTACACCTTC.

The chain combines TRBV5-1 with TRBJ1-1; D perhaps matches TRBD1 (6 bases). This CDR3 has 14 amino acids. CDR1 and CDR2 (germline): SGHRS, YFSETQ. Trimming took off 4 bases at V and 4 bases at J, with 14 bases between the two ends. The CDR3 DNA follows: TGCGCCAGCAGCACGGGGACACTGGGCACTGAAGCTTTCTTT. Its protein is CASSTGTLGTEAFF.

The V and J genes are TRBV9 and TRBJ1-6; 9 bases agree with TRBD1. Germline CDR1 and CDR2: SGDLS and YYNGEE. This CDR3 contains 22 residues. After removal of 0 bases from V and 6 bases from J, the junction contained 22 bases not matched to a gene. Here the CDR3 reads CASSVAWGGTGTMYLVNSPLHF. The CDR3 DNA is TGTGCCAGCAGCGTAGCTTGGGGGGGGACAGGGACTATGTATTTAGTTAATTCACCCCTCCACTTT.

This clone has a single count. The CDR3 sequence: CASSLGRGSYYGYTF. The CDR3 bases are TGTGCCAGCAGTTTAGGAAGAGGCTCTTACTATGGCTACACCTTC. V and J are TRBV27 and TRBJ1-2; D unclear. This CDR3 spans 15 amino acids. The V end lost 2 bases, the J end lost 3 bases, and 13 bases lay between the germline ends. Germline V CDR1 and CDR2: MNHEY, SMNVEV (reference sequence).

The rearrangement joins TRBV7-3 to TRBJ2-3; D perhaps matches TRBD2 (5 bases). Germline loops: CDR1 SGHTA, CDR2 FQGTGA. The CDR3 sequence is 15 residues long. Trimming removed 4 bases at V and 2 bases at J, with 13 bases between. The CDR3 here is CASSWASGYTDTQYF. Here the CDR3 DNA reads TGTGCCAGCAGCTGGGCGTCGGGGTACACAGATACGCAGTATTTT.

The chain combines TRBV29-1 with TRBJ2-1; 10 bases are shared with TRBD2. This CDR3 comprises 15 residues. V was clipped by 3 bases and J by 6 bases; unmatched bases: 8. Germline-derived CDR1 and CDR2 are SQVTM and ANQGSEA. CDR3 nucleotide sequence: TGCAGCGTTGACGCGGGACTAGCGCTAGGCAATGAGCAGTTCTTC. Its protein product is CSVDAGLALGNEQFF.

This clone was observed a few times. This chain uses TRBV4-3 with TRBJ2-2; D unclear. Germline assignment: CDR1 LGHNA and CDR2 YSLEER. With 0 bases removed from V and 5 bases from J, the gap between germline ends came to 10 bases. The CDR3 length is 15 residues. Here the CDR3 reads CASSQEPPGTGELFF. The CDR3 DNA reads as TGCGCCAGCAGCCAAGAGCCTCCCGGGACCGGGGAGCTGTTTTTT.

The chain carries TRBV30 and TRBJ1-1; D is unresolved. The CDR3 length is 14 residues. V lost 4 bases, J lost 1 base, and 13 bases lay in between. Per the germline V gene, CDR1 is GTSNPN and CDR2 is SVGIG (reference sequence). The CDR3 loop is CAWNLGDKNTEAFF. For the CDR3, the DNA is TGTGCCTGGAATTTGGGAGACAAGAACACTGAAGCTTTCTTT.

The chain has TRBV4-1 and TRBJ1-6; 9 bases match TRBD1. Germline V gene data show CDR1 as MGHRA and CDR2 as YSYEKL. This CDR3 is 13 amino acids long. V shed 5 bases and J 7 bases; nucleotides not matched to a gene: 0. CDR3 sequence: CASSGTGNSPLHF. CDR3 DNA: TGCGCCAGCAGCGGGACAGGGAATTCACCCCTCCACTTT.

The CDR3: CASSGQLENGYTF. As DNA, the CDR3 is TGCGCCAGCAGTGGACAGCTGGAGAATGGCTACACCTTC. V and J are TRBV10-2 and TRBJ1-2; tentatively, D is TRBD1 (5 bases). Germline-derived CDR1 and CDR2 are WSHSY and SAAADI. V lost 4 bases and J 6 bases, leaving 12 bases between the germline ends. This CDR3 has 13 amino acids.

The chain links TRBV6-1 to TRBJ1-1, with D perhaps matching TRBD1 (5 bases). The length of the CDR3 is 16 residues. V lost 2 bases, J lost 1 base, and 14 bases lay in between. Germline CDR1 is MNHNS and CDR2 is SASEGT. The CDR3 DNA is TGTGCCAGCAGTGAAATCGGAGGGCAGGGGAACACTGAAGCTTTCTTT. It yields the protein CASSEIGGQGNTEAFF.

This chain connects TRBV10-3 to TRBJ2-7; TRBD1 matches at 10 bases. The CDR3 contains 16 residues. V was clipped by 6 bases and J by 2 bases; unmatched bases: 10. CDR1 and CDR2 from the germline V gene are ENHRY and SYGVKD. CDR3 nucleotides: TGTGCCATCAGCGTACGGCGGACAGGGGGTGCCTACGAGCAGTACTTC. As protein: CAISVRRTGGAYEQYF.

This clone appeared once. The V gene is TRBV6-5, the J gene TRBJ2-5, with TRBD1 matching over 8 bases. The V segment lost 10 bases and the J segment 5 bases; nucleotides outside the gene matches: 12. The germline gives CDR1 MNHEY, CDR2 SVGAGI. This CDR3 comprises 14 residues. The CDR3 sequence: CATLTTGARETQYF. The CDR3 coding sequence is TGTGCCACCCTGACGACAGGGGCACGGGAGACCCAGTACTTC.

In its sample, this clone was seen once. The V call is TRBV7-2, the J call TRBJ1-5, with TRBD1 as a possible D gene (5 bases). The germline gives CDR1 SGHTA, CDR2 FQGNSA. Trimming took 5 bases from V and 4 from J, leaving 12 bases between them. The CDR3 is 14 residues long. DNA for the CDR3: TGTGCCAGCAGCCTTAACTCAGGGAATCAGCCCCAGCATTTT. Its protein is CASSLNSGNQPQHF.

V gene TRBV9 combines with J gene TRBJ1-3; the match to TRBD1 covers 8 bases. V shed 2 bases and J 2 bases; nucleotides not matched to a gene: 6. Germline values: CDR1 SGDLS, CDR2 YYNGEE. The CDR3 contains 16 residues. In DNA form, the CDR3 reads TGTGCCAGCAGCGTTATTCCGACAGGGGCTGGAAACACCATATATTTT. As protein: CASSVIPTGAGNTIYF.

The chain carries TRBV23-1 and TRBJ1-2; TRBD1 might be the D (5 bases). TRBV23-1 is an open reading frame, and its role is uncertain. With 0 bases removed from V and 4 bases from J, the gap between germline ends came to 18 bases. The CDR3 spans 17 residues. CDR3 DNA sequence: TGCGCCAGCAGTCAATCGGCGGGGGGAAGGAGAAGCTATGGCTACACCTTC. This codes for CASSQSAGGRRSYGYTF.

This chain uses TRBV20-1 with TRBJ1-2, with no clear D. Germline V CDR1 and CDR2: DFQATT, SNEGSKA (reference sequence). This CDR3 has 11 amino acids. Trimming pared 3 bases from V and 5 bases from J, leaving 7 bases between. The CDR3 spells CSASDLYGYTF. CDR3 in DNA: TGCAGTGCTAGTGATCTTTATGGCTACACCTTC.